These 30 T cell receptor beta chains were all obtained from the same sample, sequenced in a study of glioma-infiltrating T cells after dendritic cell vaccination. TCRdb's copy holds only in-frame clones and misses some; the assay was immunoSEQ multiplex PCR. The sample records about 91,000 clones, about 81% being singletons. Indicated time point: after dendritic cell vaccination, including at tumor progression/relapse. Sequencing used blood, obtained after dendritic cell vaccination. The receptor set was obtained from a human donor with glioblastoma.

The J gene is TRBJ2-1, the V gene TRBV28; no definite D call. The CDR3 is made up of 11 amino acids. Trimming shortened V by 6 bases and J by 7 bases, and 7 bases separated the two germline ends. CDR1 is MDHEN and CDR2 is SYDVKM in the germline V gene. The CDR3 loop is CASRYINEQFF. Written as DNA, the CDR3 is TGTGCCAGCAGGTATATAAATGAGCAGTTCTTC.

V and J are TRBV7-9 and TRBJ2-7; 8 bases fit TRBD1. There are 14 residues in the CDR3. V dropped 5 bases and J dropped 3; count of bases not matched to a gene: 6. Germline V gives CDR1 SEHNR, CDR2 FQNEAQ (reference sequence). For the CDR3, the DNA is TGTGCCAGCAGCCCTGGACAGGGAGGCTACGAGCAGTACTTC. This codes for CASSPGQGGYEQYF. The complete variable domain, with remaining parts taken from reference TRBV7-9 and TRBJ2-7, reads DTGVSQNPRHKITKRGQNVTFRCDPISEHNRLYWYRQTLGQGPEFLTYFQNEAQLEKSRLLSDRFSAERPKGSFSTLEIQRTEQGDSAMYLCASSPGQGGYEQYFGPGTRLTVT.

This chain's CDR3 is CASSYGGQGGSVFF. The CDR3 DNA reads TGTGCCAGCAGTTACGGGGGACAGGGCGGGTCGGTGTTTTTT. The gene calls are TRBV6-6 and TRBJ1-4; TRBD1 aligns across 9 bases. Germline V CDR1 and CDR2: MNHNY, SVGAGI (reference sequence). Trimming removed 2 bases from V and 15 bases from J; junction bases left unmatched: 10. This CDR3 is 14 amino acids long.

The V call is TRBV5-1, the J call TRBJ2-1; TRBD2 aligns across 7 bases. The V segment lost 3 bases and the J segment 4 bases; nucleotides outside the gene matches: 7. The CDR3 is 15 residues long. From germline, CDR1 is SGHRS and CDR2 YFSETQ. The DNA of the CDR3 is TGCGCCAGCAGCTCCTCTAGCGGACATTACAATGAGCAGTTCTTC. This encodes CASSSSSGHYNEQFF.

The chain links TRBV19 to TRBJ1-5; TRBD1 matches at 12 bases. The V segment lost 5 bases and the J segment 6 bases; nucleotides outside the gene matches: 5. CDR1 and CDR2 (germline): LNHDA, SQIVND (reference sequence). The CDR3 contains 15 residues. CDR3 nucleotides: TGTGCCAGTAGTTCGGGACAGGGGGCAGGTCAGCCCCAGCATTTT. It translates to CASSSGQGAGQPQHF.

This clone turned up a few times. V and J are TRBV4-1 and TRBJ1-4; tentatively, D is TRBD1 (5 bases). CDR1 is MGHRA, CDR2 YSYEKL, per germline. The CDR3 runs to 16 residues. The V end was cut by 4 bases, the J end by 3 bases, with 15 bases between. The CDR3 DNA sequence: TGCGCCAGCAGCCTCGGACCCAGGGCGGCTAATGAAAAACTGTTTTTT. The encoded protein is CASSLGPRAANEKLFF.

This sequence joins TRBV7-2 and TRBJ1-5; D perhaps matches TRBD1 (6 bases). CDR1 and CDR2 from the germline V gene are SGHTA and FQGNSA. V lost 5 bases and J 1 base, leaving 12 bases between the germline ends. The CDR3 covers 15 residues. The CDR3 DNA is TGTGCCAGCAGCCTCGGGGGGGCGAGCAATCAGCCCCAGCATTTT. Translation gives CASSLGGASNQPQHF. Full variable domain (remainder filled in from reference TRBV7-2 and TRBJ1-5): GAGVSQSPSNKVTEKGKDVELRCDPISGHTALYWYRQSLGQGLEFLIYFQGNSAPDKSGLPSDRFSAERTGGSVSTLTIQRTQQEDSAVYLCASSLGGASNQPQHFGDGTRLSIL.

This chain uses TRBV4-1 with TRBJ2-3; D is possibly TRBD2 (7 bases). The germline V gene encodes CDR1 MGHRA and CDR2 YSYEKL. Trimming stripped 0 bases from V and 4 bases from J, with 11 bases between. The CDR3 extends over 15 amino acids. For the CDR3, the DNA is TGCGCCAGCAGCCAAGATGGGGGGGCCTCAGATACGCAGTATTTT. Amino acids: CASSQDGGASDTQYF.

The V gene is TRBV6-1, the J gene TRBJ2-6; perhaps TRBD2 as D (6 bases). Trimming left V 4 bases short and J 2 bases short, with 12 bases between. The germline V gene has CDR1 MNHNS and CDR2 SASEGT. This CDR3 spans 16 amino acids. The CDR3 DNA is TGTGCCAGCAGTGTGGAGGGTGGAACTGGGGCCAACGTCCTGACTTTC. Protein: CASSVEGGTGANVLTF.

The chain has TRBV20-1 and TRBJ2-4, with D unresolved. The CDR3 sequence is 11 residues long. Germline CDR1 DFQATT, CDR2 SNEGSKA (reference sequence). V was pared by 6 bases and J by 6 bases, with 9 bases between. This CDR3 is CSAAPGNIQYF. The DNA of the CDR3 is TGCAGTGCCGCCCCCGGAAACATTCAGTACTTC.

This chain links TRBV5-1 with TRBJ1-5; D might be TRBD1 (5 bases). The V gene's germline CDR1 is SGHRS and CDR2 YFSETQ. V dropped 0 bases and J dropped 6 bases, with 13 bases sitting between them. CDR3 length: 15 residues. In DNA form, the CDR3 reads TGCGCCAGCAGCTTGGATGGCGGGGGTGCTCAGCCCCAGCATTTT. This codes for CASSLDGGGAQPQHF.

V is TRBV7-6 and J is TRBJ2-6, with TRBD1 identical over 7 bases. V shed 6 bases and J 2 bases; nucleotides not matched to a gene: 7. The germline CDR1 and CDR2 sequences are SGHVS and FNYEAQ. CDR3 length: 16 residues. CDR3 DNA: TGTGCCAGCAGTTCCGACAGGGCAGCTGGGGCCAACGTCCTGACTTTC. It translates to CASSSDRAAGANVLTF.

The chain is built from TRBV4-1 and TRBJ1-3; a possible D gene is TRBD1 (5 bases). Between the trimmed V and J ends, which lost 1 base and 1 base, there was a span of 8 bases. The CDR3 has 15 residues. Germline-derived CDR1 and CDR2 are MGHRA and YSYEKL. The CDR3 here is CASSQGGGSGNTIYF. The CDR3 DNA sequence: TGCGCCAGCAGCCAAGGCGGGGGGTCTGGAAACACCATATATTTT.

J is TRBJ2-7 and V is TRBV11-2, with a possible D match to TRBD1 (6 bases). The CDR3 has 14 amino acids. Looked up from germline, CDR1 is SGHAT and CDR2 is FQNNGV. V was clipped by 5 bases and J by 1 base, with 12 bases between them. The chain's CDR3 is CASSPDRPSYEQYF. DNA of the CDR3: TGTGCCAGCAGCCCCGACAGGCCGTCCTACGAGCAGTACTTC. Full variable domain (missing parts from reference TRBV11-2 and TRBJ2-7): EAGVAQSPRYKIIEKRQSVAFWCNPISGHATLYWYQQILGQGPKLLIQFQNNGVVDDSQLPKDRFSAERLKGVDSTLKIQPAKLEDSAVYLCASSPDRPSYEQYFGPGTRLTVT.

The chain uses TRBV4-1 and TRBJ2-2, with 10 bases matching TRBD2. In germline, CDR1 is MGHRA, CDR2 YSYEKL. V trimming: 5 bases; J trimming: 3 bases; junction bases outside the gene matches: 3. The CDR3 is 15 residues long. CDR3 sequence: CASSSGTSDTGELFF. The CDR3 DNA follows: TGCGCCAGCAGCTCCGGGACTAGCGACACCGGGGAGCTGTTTTTT.

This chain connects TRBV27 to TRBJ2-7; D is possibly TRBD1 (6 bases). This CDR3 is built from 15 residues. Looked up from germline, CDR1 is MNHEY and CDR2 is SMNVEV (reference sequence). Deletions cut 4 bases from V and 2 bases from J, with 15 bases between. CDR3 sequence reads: CASSSTGFFPYEQYF. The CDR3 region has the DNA TGTGCCAGCAGTTCGACAGGTTTTTTTCCCTACGAGCAGTACTTC.

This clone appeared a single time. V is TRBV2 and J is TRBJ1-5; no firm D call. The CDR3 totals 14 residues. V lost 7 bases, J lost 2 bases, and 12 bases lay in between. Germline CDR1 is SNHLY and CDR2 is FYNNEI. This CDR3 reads CASTTGLGNQPQHF. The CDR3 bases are TGTGCCAGCACCACCGGTTTGGGCAATCAGCCCCAGCATTTT.

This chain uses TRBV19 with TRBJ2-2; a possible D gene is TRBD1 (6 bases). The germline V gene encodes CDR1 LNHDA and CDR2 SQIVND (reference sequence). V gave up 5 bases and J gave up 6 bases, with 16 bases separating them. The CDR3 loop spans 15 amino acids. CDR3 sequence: CASSLGAGIAGELFF. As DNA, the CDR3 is TGTGCCAGTAGTCTGGGGGCAGGGATCGCCGGGGAGCTGTTTTTT.

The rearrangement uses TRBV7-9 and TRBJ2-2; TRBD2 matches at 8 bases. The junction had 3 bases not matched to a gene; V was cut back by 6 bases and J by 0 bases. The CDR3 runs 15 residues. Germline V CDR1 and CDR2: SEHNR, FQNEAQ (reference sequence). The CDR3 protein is CASSLGLANTGELFF. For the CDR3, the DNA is TGTGCCAGCAGTTTGGGACTAGCGAACACCGGGGAGCTGTTTTTT.

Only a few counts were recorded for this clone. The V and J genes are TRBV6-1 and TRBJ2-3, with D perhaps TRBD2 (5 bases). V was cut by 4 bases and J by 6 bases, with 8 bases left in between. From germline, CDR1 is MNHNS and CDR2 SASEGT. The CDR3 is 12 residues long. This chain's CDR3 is CASSVGSDTQYF. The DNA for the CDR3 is TGTGCCAGCAGTGTGGGGAGCGATACGCAGTATTTT.

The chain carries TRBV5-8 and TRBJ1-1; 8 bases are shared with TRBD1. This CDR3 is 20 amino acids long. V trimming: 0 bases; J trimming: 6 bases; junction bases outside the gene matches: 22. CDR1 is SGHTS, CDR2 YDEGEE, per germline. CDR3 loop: CASSLGIGWDRKAEGSEAFF. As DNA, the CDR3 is TGTGCCAGCAGCTTGGGTATTGGTTGGGACAGGAAAGCCGAGGGGTCTGAAGCTTTCTTT.

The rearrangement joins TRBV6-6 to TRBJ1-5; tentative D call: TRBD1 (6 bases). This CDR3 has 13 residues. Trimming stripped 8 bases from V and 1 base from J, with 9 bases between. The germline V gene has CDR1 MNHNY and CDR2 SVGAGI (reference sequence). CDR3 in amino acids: CASQTGSNQPQHF. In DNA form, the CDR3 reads TGTGCCAGCCAAACAGGGAGCAATCAGCCCCAGCATTTT.

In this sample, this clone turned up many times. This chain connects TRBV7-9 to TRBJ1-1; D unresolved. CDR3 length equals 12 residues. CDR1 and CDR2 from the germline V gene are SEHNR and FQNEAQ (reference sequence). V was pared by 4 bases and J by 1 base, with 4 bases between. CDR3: CASSSPNTEAFF. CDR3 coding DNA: TGTGCCAGCAGCTCTCCGAACACTGAAGCTTTCTTT.

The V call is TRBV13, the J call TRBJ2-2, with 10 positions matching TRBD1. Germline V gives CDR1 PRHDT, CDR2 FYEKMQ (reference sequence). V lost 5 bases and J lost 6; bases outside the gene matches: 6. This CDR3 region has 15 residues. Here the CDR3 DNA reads TGTGCCAGCAGCCCCGGGACAGGGGTGGCCGGGGAGCTGTTTTTT. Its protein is CASSPGTGVAGELFF.

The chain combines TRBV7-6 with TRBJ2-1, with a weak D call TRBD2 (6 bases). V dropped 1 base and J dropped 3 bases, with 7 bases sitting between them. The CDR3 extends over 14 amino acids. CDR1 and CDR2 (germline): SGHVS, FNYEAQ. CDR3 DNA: TGTGCCAGCAGCTTAGGGACTAACTACAATGAGCAGTTCTTC. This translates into CASSLGTNYNEQFF.

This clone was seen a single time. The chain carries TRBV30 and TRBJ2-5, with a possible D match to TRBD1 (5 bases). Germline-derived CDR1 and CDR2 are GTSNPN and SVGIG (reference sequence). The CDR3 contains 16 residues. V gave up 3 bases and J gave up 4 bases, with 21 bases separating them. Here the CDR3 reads CAWRLHQGPLRETQYF. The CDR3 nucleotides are TGTGCCTGGAGATTACACCAGGGCCCTTTGAGAGAGACCCAGTACTTC.

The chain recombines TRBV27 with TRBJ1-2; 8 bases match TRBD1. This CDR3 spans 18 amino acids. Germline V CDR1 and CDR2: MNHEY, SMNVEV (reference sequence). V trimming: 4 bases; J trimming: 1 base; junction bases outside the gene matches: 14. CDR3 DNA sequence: TGTGCCAGCAGTTCATCTAGGACAGGGAATTCTGTTAACTATGGCTACACCTTC. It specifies CASSSSRTGNSVNYGYTF.

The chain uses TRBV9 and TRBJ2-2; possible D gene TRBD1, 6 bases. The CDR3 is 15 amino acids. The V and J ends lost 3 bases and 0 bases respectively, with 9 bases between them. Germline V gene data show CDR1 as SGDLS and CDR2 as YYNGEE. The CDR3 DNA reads TGTGCCAGCAGCGCCAGGGACACGAACACCGGGGAGCTGTTTTTT. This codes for CASSARDTNTGELFF.

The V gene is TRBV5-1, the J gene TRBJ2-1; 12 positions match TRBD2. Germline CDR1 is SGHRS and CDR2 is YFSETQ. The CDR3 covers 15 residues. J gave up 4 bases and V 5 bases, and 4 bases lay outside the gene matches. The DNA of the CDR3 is TGCGCCAGCAGTTTCGGGACTAGCGGGTACAATGAGCAGTTCTTC. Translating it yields CASSFGTSGYNEQFF.

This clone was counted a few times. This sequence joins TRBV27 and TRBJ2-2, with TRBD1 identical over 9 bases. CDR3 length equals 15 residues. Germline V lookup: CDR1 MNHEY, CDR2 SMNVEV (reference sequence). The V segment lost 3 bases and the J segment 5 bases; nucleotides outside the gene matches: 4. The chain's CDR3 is CASSFWDRATGELFF. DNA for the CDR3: TGTGCCAGCAGTTTTTGGGACAGGGCAACCGGGGAGCTGTTTTTT.